This T cell receptor (beta chain) was profiled in a study of T cells in Graves' hyperthyroidism and ophthalmopathy. What was amplified from RNA transcripts were TCR beta CDR3 regions. HTBI primers were used for first-round RT-PCR of the TCR CDR3. TCRdb reanalysed the multiplex PCR reads using MiXCR and keeps one entry per CDR3 protein. The repertoire holds tens of thousands of distinct CDR3 sequences, over 40% seen once, with about 9.8% in the top ten. General observations from the study: Blood also showed most of the thyroid clonotypes that were expanded above 0.001. From stable hyperthyroidism, ophthalmopathy was separated by a 13 V-J model.

Lactation, pregnancy, other autoimmune disease or uncontrolled infection led to exclusion of patients. As to this clonotype: What it recognizes is unknown. An end of the junction does not agree with germline; a read error may underlie this.

The TCR originated in a woman between 50 and 59 years old with Graves' ophthalmopathy. Source material: blood.

In nucleotides, the CDR3 is TGCGCCAGCGGACCAGGACCCGGGGAGCTGCTTTTT. This gives the protein CASGPGPGELLF. V and J are TRBV10-2 and TRBJ2-2, with a tentative D call TRBD2 (5 bases). From germline, CDR1 is WSHSY and CDR2 SAAADI. The CDR3 contains 12 residues.